This entry is about one TCR beta chain. This sample was taken from a study of T-cell reconstitution after alpha-beta-depleted transplantation in children. The CDR3 extends over 17 amino acids. Germline CDR1 MNHEY, CDR2 SVGEGT. Trimming stripped 7 bases from V and 5 bases from J, with 23 bases between. The TCRbeta library was prepared with unique molecular identifiers. TCRdb passed the PCR reads through MiXCR, listing each CDR3 protein once. Among 440,000 or so distinct CDR3 sequences listed, 11% were seen once. The source is a human donor who donated a stem cell graft to a child with acute myeloid leukemia. Sequencing used PBMCs from the stem cell graft donor, obtained from the stem cell graft. The V and J genes are TRBV6-2 or TRBV6-3 and TRBJ2-2, with D tentatively TRBD1 or TRBD2 (6 bases each). The CDR3 nucleotides read TGTGCCAGCAACAACCGGCTAGGGGGGAAAGGGACCGGGGAGCTGTTTTTT. This gives the protein CASNNRLGGKGTGELFF.